This TCR beta chain was sequenced for a study of post-analysis software for immune sequencing data. The sample holds a few counts of this clonotype. What it recognizes is unknown. Prepared libraries of TCR beta cDNA carried unique molecular identifiers. Via MiXCR, TCRdb re-called the PCR reads, giving one row per CDR3 protein. The table shows 430,000 or so distinct CDR3 sequences, with less than 40% occurring only once. Notes on the study in general: Multiple sclerosis was associated with a significant reduction in normalized Chao1 diversity relative to controls.

The clonotype originates from a girl aged 2 to 10 with multiple sclerosis. The material sequenced was blood.

The chain's CDR3 is CASRALDWNYEQYF. CDR3 DNA: TGTGCCAGCAGAGCTCTCGACTGGAACTACGAGCAGTACTTC. The V gene is TRBV6-2 or TRBV6-3, the J gene TRBJ2-7; D is unclear. This CDR3 has 14 amino acids. With 6 bases removed from V and 3 bases from J, the gap between germline ends came to 15 bases. Germline CDR1 is MNHEY and CDR2 is SVGEGT.